The present T cell receptor (beta chain) was sequenced within a study of regulatory T cells in long-lasting Graves disease. Time point given: newly diagnosed GD, antithyroid drugs for less than 3 months. From PBMCs, RNA was extracted and then used to make the TCR library. In germline, CDR1 is LGHDT, CDR2 YNNKEL (reference sequence). With 4 bases removed from V and 3 bases from J, the gap between germline ends came to 13 bases. CDR3 size: 15 residues. At least ten counts were recorded for this clonotype. Arm-PCR of CDR3 regions with iRepertoire HTBI primers generated TCR beta libraries. MiXCR, run by TCRdb on the multiplex PCR reads, gives a single entry per CDR3 protein. The sample consists of hundreds of thousands of distinct CDR3 sequences, over 15% of them appearing once. These data were also reused for a study on T cells in Graves' hyperthyroidism and ophthalmopathy. Per that study: Clinical symptoms, serum thyroxine, TRAb, thyroid ultrasound and orbital computed tomography informed diagnoses. HTBI primers were employed in a first-round RT-PCR of the TCR CDR3.

The specimen comprised peripheral blood mononuclear cells (PBMCs), sampled at new diagnosis, from a patient treated with antithyroid drugs. The TCR comes from a man aged 35 to 55 with Graves disease. The rearrangement links TRBV3-1 to TRBJ1-5; D perhaps matches TRBD1 (5 bases). Here the CDR3 reads CASSPRLGPNQPQHF. DNA for the CDR3: TGTGCCAGCAGCCCAAGATTGGGGCCCAATCAGCCCCAGCATTTT.